This TCR beta chain was captured by sequencing in a study of T cell changes during pregnancy in multiple sclerosis. Produced via immunoSEQ multiplex PCR; TCRdb's table is partial and in-frame only. The table lists some 60,000 clones, under 95% of them singletons, with roughly 3.5% in the top ten. This CDR3 has 14 residues. The V gene end was trimmed by 2 bases and the J gene end by 4 bases; junction bases not matched to a gene: 3. From germline, CDR1 is LGHNA and CDR2 YSLEER. This specimen was peripheral blood, taken after pregnancy. The sequence was collected from a female donor in good health, enrolled as a control in a pregnancy study. This sequence joins TRBV4-3 and TRBJ1-2; 8 nucleotides agree with TRBD1. CDR3 coding DNA: TGCGCCAGCAGCCAACCGGGACAGGTCTATGGCTACACCTTC. Translation: CASSQPGQVYGYTF.